This record covers a single TCR beta chain. The data are from a study of blood T cell repertoires in COVID-19. Germline V lookup: CDR1 KGHDR, CDR2 SFDVKD. Trimming shortened V by 6 bases and J by 8 bases, and 15 bases separated the two germline ends. The CDR3 extends over 13 amino acids. The protocol was immunoSEQ multiplex PCR, while the TCRdb copy is restricted to in-frame clones and leaves out a portion. The repertoire holds roughly 77,000 clones, with around four fifths as singletons. The receptor's source is a man in his 60s with COVID-19, enrolled during active disease. Sequences were obtained from peripheral blood. V is TRBV24-1 and J is TRBJ1-2, with D possibly matching TRBD1 (5 bases). The CDR3 is CATSPTGSLGYTF. The DNA for the CDR3 is TGTGCCACCAGTCCTACAGGTAGTCTCGGCTACACCTTC.